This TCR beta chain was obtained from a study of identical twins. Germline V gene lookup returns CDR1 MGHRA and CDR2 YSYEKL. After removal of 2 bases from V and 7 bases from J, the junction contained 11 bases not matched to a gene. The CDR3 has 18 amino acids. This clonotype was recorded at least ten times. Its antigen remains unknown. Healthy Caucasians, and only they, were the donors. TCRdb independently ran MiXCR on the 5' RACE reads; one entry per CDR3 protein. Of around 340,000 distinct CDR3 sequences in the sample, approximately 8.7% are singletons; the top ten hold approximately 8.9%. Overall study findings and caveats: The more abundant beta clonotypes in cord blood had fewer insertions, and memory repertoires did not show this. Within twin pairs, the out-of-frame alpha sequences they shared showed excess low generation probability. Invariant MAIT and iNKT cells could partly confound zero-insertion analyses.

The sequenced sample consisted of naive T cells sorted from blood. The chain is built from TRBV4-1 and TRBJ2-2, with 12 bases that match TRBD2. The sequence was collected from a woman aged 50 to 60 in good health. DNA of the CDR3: TGCGCCAGCAGCCAAAAGCTAGCGGGAGGGCAATCACACGGGGAGCTGTTTTTT. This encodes CASSQKLAGGQSHGELFF.